This TCR beta chain was observed in a study of T cells in Graves' hyperthyroidism and ophthalmopathy. The overall study: Peripheral blood was drawn at first diagnosis, prior to all treatment.

Using RNA transcripts as the source, TCR beta CDR3 regions were amplified. The study used the HTBI primer set for a first-round RT-PCR of the TCR CDR3. TCRdb re-called the multiplex PCR reads with MiXCR, one entry per CDR3 protein. The repertoire holds hundreds of thousands of distinct CDR3 sequences, with roughly 14% as singletons. As to this clonotype: Its antigen is unidentified.

V shed 5 bases and J shed 4 bases, with 11 bases lying between them. CDR1 and CDR2 from the germline V gene are SEHNR and FQNEAQ (reference sequence). This CDR3 contains 13 residues. Findings of the study overall: In the analysis, a 13 V-J model separated ophthalmopathy from stable hyperthyroidism.

Clinical symptoms, serum thyroxine and TRAb, thyroid ultrasound and orbital computed tomography were used for the diagnoses. Material for sequencing was blood. The clonotype originates from a woman aged 40 to 50 with Graves' ophthalmopathy. The J gene is TRBJ2-5, the V gene TRBV7-9; either TRBD1 or TRBD2 may fit D (6 bases each). The CDR3 bases are TGTGCCAGCAGCGGGAAGGGGGGAGAGACCCAGTACTTC. This encodes CASSGKGGETQYF.